This TCR beta chain originates from a study of OX40 agonist ivuxolimab in advanced cancers. Turning to the study itself: Patients undergoing dose escalation presented with hepatocellular carcinoma, melanoma, renal cell or head and neck cancer. Overall study findings and caveats: Dose levels from 0.1 to 3.0 mg/kg saw CD4+ and CD8+ blood T cells expand clonally by week 6.

The CDR3 consists of 14 residues. V trimming: 5 bases; J trimming: 1 base; junction bases outside the gene matches: 4. The germline gives CDR1 MNHEY, CDR2 SVGAGI. With autoimmune disease history or systemic immunosuppression, patients were excluded. Here immunoSEQ multiplex PCR was the method, and the copy in TCRdb shows in-frame clones only, minus some. Counted here are about 120,000 clones, 80% to 95% occurring once; the ten biggest clones make up approximately 0.15%. For this clone: Its antigen is undetermined.

This chain links TRBV6-5 with TRBJ1-1; 7 nucleotides match TRBD1. The receptor was derived from an adult with an advanced solid tumor such as melanoma, head and neck, liver or kidney cancer. Material: CD4+ or CD8+ T cells sorted from blood, obtained in a trial of the OX40 agonist ivuxolimab. The CDR3 sequence is CASSPTGANTEAFF. The CDR3 nucleotides read TGTGCCAGCAGTCCAACAGGGGCGAACACTGAAGCTTTCTTT.